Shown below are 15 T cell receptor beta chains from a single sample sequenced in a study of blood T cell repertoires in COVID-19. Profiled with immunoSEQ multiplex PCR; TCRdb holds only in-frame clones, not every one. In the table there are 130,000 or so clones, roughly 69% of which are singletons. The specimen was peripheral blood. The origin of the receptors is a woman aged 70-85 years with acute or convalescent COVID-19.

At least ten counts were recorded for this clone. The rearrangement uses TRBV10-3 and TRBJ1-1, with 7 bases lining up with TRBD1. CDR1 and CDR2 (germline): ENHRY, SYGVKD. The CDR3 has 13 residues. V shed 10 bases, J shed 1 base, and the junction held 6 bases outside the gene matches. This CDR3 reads CATRDRPNTEAFF. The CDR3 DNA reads TGTGCCACTCGGGACAGACCGAACACTGAAGCTTTCTTT.

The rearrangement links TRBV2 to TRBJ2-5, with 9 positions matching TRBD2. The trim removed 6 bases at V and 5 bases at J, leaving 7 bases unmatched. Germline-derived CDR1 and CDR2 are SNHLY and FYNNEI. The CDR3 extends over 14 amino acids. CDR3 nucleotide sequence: TGTGCCAGCAGGGTGACTAGCGGACATGAGACCCAGTACTTC. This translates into CASRVTSGHETQYF.

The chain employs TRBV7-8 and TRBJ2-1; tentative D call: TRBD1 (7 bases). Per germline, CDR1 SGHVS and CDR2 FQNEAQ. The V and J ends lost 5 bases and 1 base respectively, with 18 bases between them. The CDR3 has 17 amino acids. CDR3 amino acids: CASSPDYRGKSYNEQFF. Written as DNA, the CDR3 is TGTGCCAGCAGCCCGGACTACAGGGGTAAATCCTACAATGAGCAGTTCTTC. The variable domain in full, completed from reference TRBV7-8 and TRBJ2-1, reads GAGVSQSPRYKVAKRGQDVALRCDPISGHVSLFWYQQALGQGPEFLTYFQNEAQLDKSGLPSDRFFAERPEGSVSTLKIQRTQQEDSAVYLCASSPDYRGKSYNEQFFGPGTRLTVL.

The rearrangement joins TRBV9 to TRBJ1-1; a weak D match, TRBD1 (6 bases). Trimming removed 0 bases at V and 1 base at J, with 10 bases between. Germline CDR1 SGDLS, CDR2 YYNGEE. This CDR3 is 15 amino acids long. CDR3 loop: CASSVGTAGNTEAFF. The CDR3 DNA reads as TGTGCCAGCAGCGTAGGGACAGCCGGGAACACTGAAGCTTTCTTT.

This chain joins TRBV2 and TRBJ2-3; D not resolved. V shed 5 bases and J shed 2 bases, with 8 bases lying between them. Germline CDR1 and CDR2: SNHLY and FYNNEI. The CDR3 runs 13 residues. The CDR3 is CASSPGYTDTQYF. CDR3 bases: TGTGCCAGCAGTCCCGGTTACACAGATACGCAGTATTTT.

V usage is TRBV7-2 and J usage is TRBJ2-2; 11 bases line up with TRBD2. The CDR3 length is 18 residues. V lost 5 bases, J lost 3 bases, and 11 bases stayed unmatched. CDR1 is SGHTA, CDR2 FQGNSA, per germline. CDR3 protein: CASSANLAGGGYTGELFF. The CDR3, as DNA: TGTGCCAGCAGCGCAAATCTAGCGGGGGGAGGGTACACCGGGGAGCTGTTTTTT.

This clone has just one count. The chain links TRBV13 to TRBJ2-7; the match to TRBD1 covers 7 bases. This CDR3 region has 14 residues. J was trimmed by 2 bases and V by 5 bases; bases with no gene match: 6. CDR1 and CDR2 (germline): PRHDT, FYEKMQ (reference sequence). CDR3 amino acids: CASSTWDSAYEQYF. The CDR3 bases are TGTGCCAGCAGCACATGGGACAGTGCCTACGAGCAGTACTTC.

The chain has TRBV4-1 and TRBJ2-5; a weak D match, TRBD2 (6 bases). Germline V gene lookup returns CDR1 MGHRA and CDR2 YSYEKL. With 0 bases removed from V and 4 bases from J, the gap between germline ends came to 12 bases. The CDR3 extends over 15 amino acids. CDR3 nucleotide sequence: TGCGCCAGCAGCCAAGATCGGCGGGGCAGAGAGACCCAGTACTTC. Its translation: CASSQDRRGRETQYF.

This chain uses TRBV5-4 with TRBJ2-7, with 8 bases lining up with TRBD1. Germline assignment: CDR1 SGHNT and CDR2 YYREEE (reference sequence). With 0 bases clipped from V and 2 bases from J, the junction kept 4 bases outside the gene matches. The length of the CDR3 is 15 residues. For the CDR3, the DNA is TGTGCCAGCAGCTTGGGATCGACAGGGGCCTACGAGCAGTACTTC. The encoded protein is CASSLGSTGAYEQYF.

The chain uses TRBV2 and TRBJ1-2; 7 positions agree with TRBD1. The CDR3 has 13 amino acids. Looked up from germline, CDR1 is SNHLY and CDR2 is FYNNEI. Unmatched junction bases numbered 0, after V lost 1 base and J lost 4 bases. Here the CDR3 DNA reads TGTGCCAGCAGTGAAGACAGGGGCTATGGCTACACCTTC. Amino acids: CASSEDRGYGYTF.

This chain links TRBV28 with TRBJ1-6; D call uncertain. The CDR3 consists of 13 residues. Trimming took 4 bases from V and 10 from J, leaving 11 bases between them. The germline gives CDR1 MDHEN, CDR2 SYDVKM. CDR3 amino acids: CASSYRGQSPLHF. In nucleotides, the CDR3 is TGTGCCAGCAGTTATCGGGGTCAATCACCCCTCCACTTT.

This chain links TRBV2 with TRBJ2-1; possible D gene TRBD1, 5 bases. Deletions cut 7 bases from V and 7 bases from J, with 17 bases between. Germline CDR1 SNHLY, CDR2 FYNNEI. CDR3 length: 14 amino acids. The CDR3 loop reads CASKGAHQENEQFF. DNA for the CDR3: TGTGCCAGCAAAGGGGCCCACCAGGAGAATGAGCAGTTCTTC.

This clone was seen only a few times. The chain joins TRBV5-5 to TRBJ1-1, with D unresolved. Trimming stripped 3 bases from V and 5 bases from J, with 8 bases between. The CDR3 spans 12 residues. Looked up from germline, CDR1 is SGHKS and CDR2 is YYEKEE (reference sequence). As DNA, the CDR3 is TGTGCCAGCAGCTCCTCGTATACTGAAGCTTTCTTT. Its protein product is CASSSSYTEAFF.

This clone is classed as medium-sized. The DNA for the CDR3 is TGTGCCAGTAGTATCGGGACTAGCGGGAGGAAGAGCTCCTACAATGAGCAGTTCTTC. Translated, it gives CASSIGTSGRKSSYNEQFF. The rearrangement links TRBV19 to TRBJ2-1, with 15 bases aligning to TRBD2. This CDR3 comprises 19 residues. Germline V lookup: CDR1 LNHDA, CDR2 SQIVND (reference sequence). J lost 0 bases, V lost 3 bases, and 6 bases had no gene match.

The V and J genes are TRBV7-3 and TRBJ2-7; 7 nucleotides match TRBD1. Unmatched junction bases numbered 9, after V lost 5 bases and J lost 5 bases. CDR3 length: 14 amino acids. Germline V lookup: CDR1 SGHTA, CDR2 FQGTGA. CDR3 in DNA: TGTGCCAGCAGCACCAGGACAGGAGGCGACGAGCAGTACTTC. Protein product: CASSTRTGGDEQYF. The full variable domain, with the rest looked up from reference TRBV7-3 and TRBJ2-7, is GAGVSQTPSNKVTEKGKYVELRCDPISGHTALYWYRQSLGQGPEFLIYFQGTGAADDSGLPNDRFFAVRPEGSVSTLKIQRTERGDSAVYLCASSTRTGGDEQYFGPGTRLTVT.